Listed below are T cell receptor beta chains from one sample, sequenced in a study of blood T cell repertoires in COVID-19. The assay was immunoSEQ multiplex PCR, and TCRdb's table has in-frame clones only and misses some. The sample contains 65,000 to 90,000 clones, 65% to 90% of which appear only once. The sequenced sample consisted of peripheral blood. These receptors all stem from a man at least 80 years old with COVID-19, enrolled during active disease. Each CDR3 is given with its conserved first and last residue. A D gene is named only where the DNA matches it firmly. Size is omitted from some rows. Given values are once, few, many or a class for expanded clones.

CASRVYAGAYNEQFF TGTGCCAGCAGGGTCTATGCGGGGGCCTACAATGAGCAGTTCTTC TRBD2 - TRBV6-5 15 TRBJ2-1
CASNTGPGGELFF TGTGCCAGCAACACAGGGCCAGGCGGGGAGCTGTTTTTT - - TRBV2 13 TRBJ2-2
CASSLAPNTGELFF TGTGCCAGCAGCCTAGCCCCGAACACCGGGGAGCTGTTTTTT - - TRBV7-3 14 TRBJ2-2
CASSYASGGAADTQYF TGTGCCAGCAGTTACGCTAGCGGGGGGGCTGCAGATACGCAGTATTTT TRBD2 - TRBV6-5 16 TRBJ2-3
CASSLARGVGYEQYF TGTGCCAGCAGCTTAGCGCGGGGGGTAGGCTACGAGCAGTACTTC TRBD2 - TRBV7-9 15 TRBJ2-7
CASSGRDRGPYGYTF TGCGCCAGCAGCGGCCGGGACAGGGGGCCTTATGGCTACACCTTC TRBD1 - TRBV4-1 15 TRBJ1-2
CASSSAGRGDYGYTF TGTGCCAGCAGCTCCGCGGGCAGGGGGGACTATGGCTACACCTTC TRBD1 once TRBV7-2 15 TRBJ1-2
CASSRTADQPQHF TGTGCCAGCAGTAGGACAGCGGATCAGCCCCAGCATTTT - - TRBV6-6 13 TRBJ1-5
CASSQEGQGARVGYTF TGTGCCAGCAGCCAAGAGGGACAGGGGGCGCGAGTCGGCTACACCTTC TRBD1 few TRBV4-2 16 TRBJ1-2
CASSEVRGSRPYF TGTGCCAGCAGTGAAGTCAGGGGGTCCCGGCCGTACTTC TRBD1 - TRBV2 13 TRBJ2-7
CASGWDSPADTQYF TGTGCTAGTGGTTGGGACAGTCCGGCAGATACGCAGTATTTT TRBD1 - TRBV12-5 14 TRBJ2-3
CASSMGSSKGDQPQHF TGTGCCAGTAGTATGGGCTCATCGAAGGGAGATCAGCCCCAGCATTTT - once TRBV19 16 TRBJ1-5
CASSLVLRGFETQYF TGTGCCAGCAGCTTAGTTTTGCGGGGTTTCGAGACCCAGTACTTC - - TRBV7-8 15 TRBJ2-5
CAIRGGDGSYEQYF TGTGCCATCCGGGGGGGGGACGGATCCTACGAGCAGTACTTC TRBD2 - TRBV10-3 14 TRBJ2-7
CASSPGGQWATEAFF TGCGCCAGCAGCCCTGGGGGACAGTGGGCCACTGAAGCTTTCTTT TRBD1 - TRBV5-1 15 TRBJ1-1
CASSLGTGVTYEQYF TGTGCCAGCAGCCTCGGGACAGGGGTCACCTACGAGCAGTACTTC TRBD1 - TRBV28 15 TRBJ2-7
CASSWDRNTEAFF TGTGCCAGCAGCTGGGACAGGAACACTGAAGCTTTCTTT TRBD1 - TRBV7-9 13 TRBJ1-1
CASSYITGGGQPQHF TGTGCCAGCAGCTACATAACAGGGGGCGGACAGCCCCAGCATTTT TRBD1 - TRBV7-2 15 TRBJ1-5
CASSPSLSPQYF TGTGCCAGCAGCCCCAGTTTGTCCCCCCAGTATTTT - - TRBV12-3/TRBV12-4 12 TRBJ2-3
CASSRTGGEDYGYTF TGTGCCAGCAGTCGGACAGGGGGCGAGGACTATGGCTACACCTTC TRBD1 - TRBV11-2 15 TRBJ1-2
CASRAPTGELFF TGTGCCAGCAGAGCACCCACCGGGGAGCTGTTTTTT - - TRBV6-4 12 TRBJ2-2
CASSDSGGATDTQYF TGTGCCAGCAGTGACAGCGGGGGGGCCACAGATACGCAGTATTTT TRBD2 - TRBV6-4 15 TRBJ2-3
CASSEGKGDRAYNEQFF TGTGCCAGCAGTGAAGGGAAAGGGGACAGGGCTTACAATGAGCAGTTCTTC TRBD1 - TRBV6-1 17 TRBJ2-1
CASSPRMGQNTEAFF TGTGCCAGCTCACCGCGCATGGGACAGAACACTGAAGCTTTCTTT - - TRBV18 15 TRBJ1-1
CASSPERAGANVLTF TGTGCCAGCTCACCGGAGAGGGCTGGGGCCAACGTCCTGACTTTC - - TRBV18 15 TRBJ2-6
CASSQDASGGRELFF TGTGCCAGCAGCCAAGACGCGAGCGGGGGAAGGGAGCTGTTTTTT TRBD2 - TRBV3-1/TRBV3-2 15 TRBJ2-2
CASSPGRASSNQPQHF TGTGCCAGCAGCCCAGGGAGGGCCTCGAGCAATCAGCCCCAGCATTTT - - TRBV7-2 16 TRBJ1-5
CASSLAGQTNYGYTF TGCGCCAGCAGCTTGGCTGGACAGACTAACTATGGCTACACCTTC - - TRBV5-1 15 TRBJ1-2
CASSQEWTSGGIRDTQYF TGCGCCAGCAGCCAAGAATGGACTAGCGGGGGAATCAGGGATACGCAGTATTTT TRBD2 - TRBV4-1 18 TRBJ2-3
CASSAIAAWSPLHF TGTGCCAGCAGCGCGATAGCGGCGTGGTCACCCCTCCACTTT - few TRBV9 14 TRBJ1-6
CASSRETRNRGLYNSPLHF TGTGCCAGCTCACGAGAAACCAGGAACAGGGGGCTCTATAATTCACCCCTCCACTTT TRBD1 few TRBV18 19 TRBJ1-6
CASSSWVDSLVGETQYF TGTGCCAGCAGCTCGTGGGTGGACTCACTGGTAGGAGAGACCCAGTACTTC - - TRBV5-8 17 TRBJ2-5
CASSPTGGTADTQYF TGCGCCAGCAGCCCCACAGGGGGCACTGCAGATACGCAGTATTTT TRBD1 - TRBV5-1 15 TRBJ2-3
CASSPSASTGIYGYTF TGTGCCAGCAGCCCCAGCGCCTCAACAGGGATCTATGGCTACACCTTC - - TRBV4-2 16 TRBJ1-2
CASSVSRALGNEKLFF TGTGCCAGCAGCGTAAGCAGGGCGCTAGGAAATGAAAAACTGTTTTTT - - TRBV9 16 TRBJ1-4
CASADSANEKLFF TGTGCCAGCGCGGACAGTGCTAATGAAAAACTGTTTTTT - - TRBV18 13 TRBJ1-4
CASSLSGYEQYF TGTGCCAGCAGTTTATCGGGCTACGAGCAGTACTTC - - TRBV12-3/TRBV12-4 12 TRBJ2-7
CAITQGRRTEAFF TGTGCCATCACACAGGGGCGGCGGACTGAAGCTTTCTTT TRBD1 few TRBV10-3 13 TRBJ1-1
CATSRQGAREKLFF TGTGCCACCTCGCGACAGGGGGCGCGGGAAAAACTGTTTTTT TRBD1 - TRBV2 14 TRBJ1-4
CASSLGQRRETQYF TGTGCCAGCAGCTTAGGTCAGCGTAGAGAGACCCAGTACTTC - - TRBV11-3 14 TRBJ2-5
CASSPRQTSGGANEQFF TGTGCCAGCAGCCCCCGGCAGACTAGCGGGGGGGCCAATGAGCAGTTCTTC - - TRBV21-1 17 TRBJ2-1